This T cell receptor (beta chain) was profiled in a study of Graves' ophthalmopathy and Graves' hyperthyroidism. Study observations and caveats: Blood also carried most expanded thyroid clonotypes exceeding 0.001 frequency.

Investigators amplified TCR beta CDR3 regions from RNA transcripts. A first-round RT-PCR used HTBI primers, followed by a second-round multiplex PCR. TCRdb reprocessed the multiplex PCR reads via MiXCR and lists one record per CDR3 protein. The sample holds about 620,000 distinct CDR3 sequences, approximately 21% seen once. Hyperthyroidism showing no ophthalmopathy within 18 months of follow-up was stable. The hyperthyroidism patients, aged 18 to 65, had been newly diagnosed, with under 2 months' duration. The diagnosis combined clinical symptoms, thyroxine, TRAb, thyroid ultrasound and orbital computed tomography scans. The sample holds many counts of this clonotype. No antigen is known for it. CDR3 length: 12 amino acids. Trimming cost V 5 bases and J 4 bases, with 9 bases left between them. Germline CDR1 reads SGHTA; CDR2 reads FQGNSA.

The rearrangement links TRBV7-2 to TRBJ2-7; perhaps D is TRBD1 or TRBD2 (5 bases each). Sequenced input: peripheral blood. The clonotype comes from a woman aged 18-29 years with stable Graves' hyperthyroidism. Some clones in this sample may be carry-over from other donors' samples. CDR3: CASSRDAYEQYF. CDR3 DNA: TGTGCCAGCAGCCGGGACGCGTACGAGCAGTACTTC.